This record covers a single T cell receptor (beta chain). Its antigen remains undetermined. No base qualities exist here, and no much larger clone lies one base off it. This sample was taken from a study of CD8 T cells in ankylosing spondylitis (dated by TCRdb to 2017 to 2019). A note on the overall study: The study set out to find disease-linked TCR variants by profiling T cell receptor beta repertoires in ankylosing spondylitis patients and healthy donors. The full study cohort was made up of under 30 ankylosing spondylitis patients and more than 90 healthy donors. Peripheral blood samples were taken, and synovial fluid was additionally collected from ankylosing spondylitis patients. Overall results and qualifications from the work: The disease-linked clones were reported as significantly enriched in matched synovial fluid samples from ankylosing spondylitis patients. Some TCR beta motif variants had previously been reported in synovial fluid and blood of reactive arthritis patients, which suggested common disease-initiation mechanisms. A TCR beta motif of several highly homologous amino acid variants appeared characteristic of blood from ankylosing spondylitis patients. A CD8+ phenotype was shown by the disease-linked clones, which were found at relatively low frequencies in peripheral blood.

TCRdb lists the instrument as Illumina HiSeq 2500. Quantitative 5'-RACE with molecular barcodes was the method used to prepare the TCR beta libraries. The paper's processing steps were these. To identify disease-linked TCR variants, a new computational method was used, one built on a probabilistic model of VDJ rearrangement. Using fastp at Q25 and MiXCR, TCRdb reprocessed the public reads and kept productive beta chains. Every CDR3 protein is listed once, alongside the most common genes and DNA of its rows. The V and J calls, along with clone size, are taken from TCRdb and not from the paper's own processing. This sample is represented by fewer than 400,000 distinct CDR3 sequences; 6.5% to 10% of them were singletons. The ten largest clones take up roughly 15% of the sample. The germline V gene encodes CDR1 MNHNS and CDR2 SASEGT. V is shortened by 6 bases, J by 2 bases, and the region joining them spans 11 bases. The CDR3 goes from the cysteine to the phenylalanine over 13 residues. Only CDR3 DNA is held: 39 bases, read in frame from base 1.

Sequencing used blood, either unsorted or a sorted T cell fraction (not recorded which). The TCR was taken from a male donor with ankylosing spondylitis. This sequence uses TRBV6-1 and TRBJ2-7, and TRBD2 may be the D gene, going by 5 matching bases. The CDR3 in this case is CASRGGLPYEQYF. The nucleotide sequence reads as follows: TGTGCCAGCAGGGGCGGGCTTCCCTACGAGCAGTACTTC.